The 21 T cell receptor beta chains listed next were all sequenced from one sample in a study of T cells in Graves' hyperthyroidism and ophthalmopathy. It was RNA transcripts that yielded the amplified TCR beta CDR3 regions. The HTBI primer set drove a first-round RT-PCR of the TCR CDR3. A single record per CDR3 protein comes from TCRdb applying MiXCR to the multiplex PCR reads. This table holds about 720,000 distinct CDR3 sequences, roughly 15% found once. Sequenced sample: blood. The source of these receptors is a man between 18 and 29 years old with Graves' hyperthyroidism.

The V and J genes are TRBV4-3 and TRBJ2-4, with D perhaps being TRBD1 or TRBD2 (7 bases each). Trimming took 3 bases from V and 3 from J, leaving 15 bases between them. This CDR3 is built from 16 residues. Germline CDR1 is LGHNA and CDR2 is YSLEER. The CDR3 protein is CASSHRQGGFKNIQYF. The DNA for the CDR3 is TGCGCCAGCAGCCACCGACAGGGAGGGTTCAAAAACATTCAGTACTTC.

About this clonotype: This could be a read error, since a much larger clone is one nucleotide away. The chain couples TRBV10-3 to TRBJ2-5, with D perhaps TRBD1 (7 bases). There are 15 residues in the CDR3. The V and J ends lost 3 bases and 4 bases respectively, with 15 bases between them. Germline CDR1 is ENHRY and CDR2 is SYGVKD. CDR3 in DNA: TGTGCCATCAGTGAAAGGGCGGAGGGGGCAGAGACCCAGTACTTC. This translates into CAISERAEGAETQYF.

This clonotype has just a few counts. The V call is TRBV20-1, the J call TRBJ1-1; D is unclear. The V end lost 5 bases, the J end lost 5 bases, and 18 bases lay between the germline ends. Germline CDR1 reads DFQATT; CDR2 reads SNEGSKA (reference sequence). The CDR3 is 14 residues long. The CDR3 region is CSAPGEGGRTEAFF. In DNA, the CDR3 is TGCAGTGCTCCCGGGGAGGGAGGGAGAACTGAAGCTTTCTTT.

The rearrangement joins TRBV29-1 to TRBJ2-1; possibly TRBD1 for D (5 bases). Trimming removed 6 bases from V and 7 bases from J, with 22 bases in between. This CDR3 contains 15 residues. CDR1 and CDR2 from the germline V gene are SQVTM and ANQGSEA. CDR3 DNA sequence: TGCAGCGTAGCTAGAAGGGGCGGTTTCGTAAATGAGCAGTTCTTC. Translating it yields CSVARRGGFVNEQFF.

The chain joins TRBV20-1 to TRBJ1-1; a possible D gene is TRBD1 (6 bases). The ends were cut back, 6 bases at V and 7 bases at J, with 18 bases in the middle. The CDR3 is 13 residues long. Per germline, CDR1 DFQATT and CDR2 SNEGSKA (reference sequence). The CDR3 sequence: CSAYPGVRNEAFF. The CDR3 coding sequence is TGCAGTGCGTATCCAGGGGTGCGCAATGAAGCTTTCTTT.

This clonotype was seen more than once but under ten times. The chain recombines TRBV20-1 with TRBJ2-3; 7 nucleotides agree with TRBD2. Per the germline V gene, CDR1 is DFQATT and CDR2 is SNEGSKA (reference sequence). The CDR3 is 15 amino acids. The V segment lost 2 bases and the J segment 2 bases; nucleotides outside the gene matches: 7. As DNA, the CDR3 is TGCAGTGCTAGACAGCCTAGCGGATACACAGATACGCAGTATTTT. This translates into CSARQPSGYTDTQYF.

The rearrangement links TRBV4-1 to TRBJ1-6; D may be TRBD1 (6 bases). Germline lookup yields CDR1 MGHRA and CDR2 YSYEKL. Between the trimmed V and J ends, which lost 1 base and 8 bases, there was a span of 15 bases. The CDR3 is 16 amino acids. CDR3 protein: CASSQVGGRTDSPLHF. The CDR3 DNA sequence: TGCGCCAGCAGCCAAGTTGGGGGGCGTACCGATTCACCCCTCCACTTT.

This sequence joins TRBV7-9 and TRBJ2-1; 9 positions agree with TRBD2. V trimming: 1 base; J trimming: 3 bases; junction bases outside the gene matches: 10. Germline V gives CDR1 SEHNR, CDR2 FQNEAQ (reference sequence). CDR3 length: 18 amino acids. The CDR3 DNA reads TGTGCCAGCAGCTTAGGGGGCGGGGGGGGATCGGGCTACAATGAGCAGTTCTTC. This sequence encodes CASSLGGGGGSGYNEQFF.

This chain uses TRBV13 with TRBJ2-5; TRBD1 agrees at 8 bases. V shed 6 bases and J 5 bases; nucleotides not matched to a gene: 14. The germline V gene encodes CDR1 PRHDT and CDR2 FYEKMQ (reference sequence). This CDR3 contains 16 residues. CDR3 coding DNA: TGTGCCAGCAGTGTCTGGACAGGGCCGATACGGGAGACCCAGTACTTC. Its protein is CASSVWTGPIRETQYF.

This clonotype has at least ten counts. V gene TRBV12-3 or TRBV12-4 combines with J gene TRBJ2-5; 7 bases are a match to TRBD2. V lost 5 bases and J lost 2; bases outside the gene matches: 23. The CDR3 is made up of 20 amino acids. This CDR3 reads CASSAHRDPGRRAPQETQYF. CDR3 coding DNA: TGTGCCAGCAGTGCCCACCGGGACCCCGGGAGGAGAGCTCCTCAAGAGACCCAGTACTTC.

This clonotype was recorded many times. The chain carries TRBV24-1 and TRBJ2-5, with D possibly TRBD2 on 6 matching bases. From germline, CDR1 is KGHDR and CDR2 SFDVKD. The CDR3 runs 13 residues. The V end was cut by 12 bases, the J end by 5 bases, with 18 bases between. The CDR3 DNA follows: TGTGCCTCCCAAGGCGGGATATTGGAGACCCAGTACTTC. Protein product: CASQGGILETQYF.

This clonotype was seen repeatedly, ten times or more. This sequence joins TRBV12-3 or TRBV12-4 and TRBJ2-7, with D possibly being TRBD1 or TRBD2 (5 bases each). The CDR3 runs to 13 residues. The ends were cut back, 6 bases at V and 4 bases at J, with 13 bases in the middle. The DNA for the CDR3 is TGTGCCAGCAGCTCCCCGGGGCGATACGAGCAGTACTTC. Translating it yields CASSSPGRYEQYF.

The chain couples TRBV5-5 to TRBJ1-1; maybe TRBD1 (5 bases). CDR3 length: 14 residues. Germline V gene sequence: CDR1 SGHKS, CDR2 YYEKEE (reference sequence). Trimming cost V 0 bases and J 3 bases, with 9 bases left between them. The CDR3 DNA reads as TGTGCCAGCAGCTTGGGACAGCGGGACACTGAAGCTTTCTTT. Its protein product is CASSLGQRDTEAFF.

The chain is built from TRBV19 and TRBJ2-5; 8 bases line up with TRBD2. The CDR3 is 14 amino acids. Looked up from germline, CDR1 is LNHDA and CDR2 is SQIVND (reference sequence). V lost 3 bases to trimming and J lost 3 bases; unmatched junction nucleotides: 3. The CDR3 spells CASSMGLVKETQYF. The CDR3 nucleotides are TGTGCCAGTAGTATGGGACTAGTGAAAGAGACCCAGTACTTC.

This clonotype was counted only a few times. This chain uses TRBV29-1 with TRBJ1-1; perhaps TRBD1 as D (6 bases). The V gene's germline CDR1 is SQVTM and CDR2 ANQGSEA. The CDR3 spans 13 residues. Between the trimmed V and J ends, which lost 6 bases and 0 bases, there was a span of 11 bases. This CDR3 reads CSVLTGMNTEAFF. As DNA, the CDR3 is TGCAGCGTCCTGACAGGAATGAACACTGAAGCTTTCTTT.

In this sample, this clonotype turned up a few times. The chain links TRBV27 to TRBJ2-7; no reliable D call. Germline CDR1 reads MNHEY; CDR2 reads SMNVEV (reference sequence). Trimming removed 5 bases at V and 3 bases at J, with 14 bases between. There are 14 residues in the CDR3. In nucleotides, the CDR3 is TGTGCCAGCAGTCCCCGAGGTGGCGGCTACGAGCAGTACTTC. It codes for CASSPRGGGYEQYF.

This clonotype appeared a few times. V gene TRBV6-1 combines with J gene TRBJ2-1; no clear D gene. The CDR3 runs to 18 residues. Germline V gene sequence: CDR1 MNHNS, CDR2 SASEGT. V was clipped by 3 bases and J by 0 bases, with 18 bases between them. The DNA for the CDR3 is TGTGCCAGCAGTGAGTGGGCTAGAGTTCAAAGCTCCTACAATGAGCAGTTCTTC. It encodes CASSEWARVQSSYNEQFF.

This sequence joins TRBV29-1 and TRBJ2-3; 7 nucleotides align to TRBD2. The V gene's germline CDR1 is SQVTM and CDR2 ANQGSEA. The junction had 9 bases not matched to a gene; V was cut back by 7 bases and J by 2 bases. This CDR3 has 14 residues. The CDR3, as DNA: TGCAGCGCCTTCTGGGGGGGGGACACAGATACGCAGTATTTT. Translated: CSAFWGGDTDTQYF.

This chain links TRBV25-1 with TRBJ2-7; D not certain. Looked up from germline, CDR1 is MGHDK and CDR2 is SYGVNS. The CDR3 is 12 residues long. Trimming took 2 bases from V and 3 from J, leaving 5 bases between them. The CDR3 protein is CASSEPFYEQYF. CDR3 DNA: TGTGCCAGCAGTGAACCGTTCTACGAGCAGTACTTC.

This clonotype was seen only a few times. The J gene is TRBJ2-7, the V gene TRBV20-1; D is ambiguous. CDR3 length: 11 amino acids. Germline assignment: CDR1 DFQATT and CDR2 SNEGSKA (reference sequence). V was trimmed by 3 bases and J by 5 bases, leaving 8 bases between them. The DNA for the CDR3 is TGCAGTGCTAGCGATGTGAACGAGCAGTACTTC. It specifies CSASDVNEQYF.

The rearrangement links TRBV7-9 to TRBJ2-2; 9 bases line up with TRBD2. Germline V gene data show CDR1 as SEHNR and CDR2 as FQNEAQ (reference sequence). The CDR3 consists of 19 residues. V lost 1 base to trimming and J lost 5 bases; unmatched junction nucleotides: 14. CDR3 residues: CASSLEQRRREGLTGELFF. CDR3 sequence (DNA): TGTGCCAGCAGCTTAGAACAGAGGAGGCGGGAGGGCCTGACCGGGGAGCTGTTTTTT.